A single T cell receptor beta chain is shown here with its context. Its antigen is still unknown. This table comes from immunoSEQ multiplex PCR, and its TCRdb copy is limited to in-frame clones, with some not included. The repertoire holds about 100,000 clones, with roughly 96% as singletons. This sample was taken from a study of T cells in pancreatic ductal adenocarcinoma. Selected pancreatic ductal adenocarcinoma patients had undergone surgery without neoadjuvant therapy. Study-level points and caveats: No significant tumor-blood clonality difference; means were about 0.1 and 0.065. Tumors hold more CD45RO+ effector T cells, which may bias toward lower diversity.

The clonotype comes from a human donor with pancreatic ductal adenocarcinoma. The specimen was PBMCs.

The CDR3 protein is CASSLERDYEQYF. The CDR3 DNA reads as TGTGCCAGCAGCTTAGAGAGAGACTACGAGCAGTACTTC. The rearrangement joins TRBV7-2 to TRBJ2-7; the D is unclear. Germline CDR1 and CDR2: SGHTA and FQGNSA. The CDR3 totals 13 residues. Trimming left V 1 base short and J 3 bases short, with 7 bases between.